The source of this T cell receptor beta chain is a study of blood T cell repertoires in COVID-19. In terms of age and location, participants ranged from roughly 18 to 95 years and lived in about 25 US areas. Trimming left V 7 bases short and J 4 bases short, with 22 bases between. The CDR3 extends over 16 amino acids. In the original workflow: From reference gene primer amplification, estimates of nucleated cell counts were derived. Produced via immunoSEQ multiplex PCR; TCRdb's table is partial and in-frame only. The DNA gave D and trimming, while V, J and clone size come from that table. The profile shows around 250,000 clones, around four fifths of them singletons. The table lists this clone with a count of one.

The material sequenced was PBMCs or T cells enriched from blood (not recorded which). The chain employs TRBV23-1 and TRBJ1-1; perhaps TRBD1 as D (6 bases). TRBV23-1 is an ORF; its function is uncertain. The receptor was derived from a man in his forties who had recovered from COVID-19. The CDR3 protein is CASIGQTPRGGTEAFF. The CDR3 DNA is TGCGCCAGCATTGGACAGACCCCGCGGGGGGGCACTGAAGCTTTCTTT.